What follows is one T cell receptor beta chain and its context. The germline CDR1 and CDR2 sequences are SQVTM and ANQGSEA. The CDR3 has 13 residues. The germline V and J ends were trimmed by 6 bases and 2 bases, with 13 bases remaining between them. The source of the sample is a study of siplizumab effects on memory and regulatory T cells. Profiled with immunoSEQ multiplex PCR; TCRdb holds only in-frame clones, not every one. Of more than 95,000 clones in the sample, 94% were seen once. V usage is TRBV29-1 and J usage is TRBJ1-1; a possible D gene is TRBD1 (5 bases). This sequence was found in a human donor in good health. Material for sequencing was non-Treg CD4+ T cells sorted from blood. The CDR3 DNA reads as TGCAGCGTAGGCCGGGACCTTAACACTGAAGCTTTCTTT. Protein: CSVGRDLNTEAFF. The complete variable domain, with remaining parts taken from reference TRBV29-1 and TRBJ1-1, reads SAVISQKPSRDICQRGTSLTIQCQVDSQVTMMFWYRQQPGQSLTLIATANQGSEATYESGFVIDKFPISRPNLTFSTLTVSNMSPEDSSIYLCSVGRDLNTEAFFGQGTRLTVV.